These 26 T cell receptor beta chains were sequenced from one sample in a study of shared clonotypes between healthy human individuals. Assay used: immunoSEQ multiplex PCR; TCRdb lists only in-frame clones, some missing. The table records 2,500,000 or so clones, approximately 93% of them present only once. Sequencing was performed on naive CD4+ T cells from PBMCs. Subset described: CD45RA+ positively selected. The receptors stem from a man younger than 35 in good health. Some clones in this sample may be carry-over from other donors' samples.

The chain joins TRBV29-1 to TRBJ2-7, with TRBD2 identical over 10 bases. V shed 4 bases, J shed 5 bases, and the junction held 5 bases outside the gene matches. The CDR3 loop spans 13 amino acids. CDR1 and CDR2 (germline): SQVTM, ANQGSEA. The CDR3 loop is CSVGGTSADEQYF. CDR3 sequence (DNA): TGCAGCGTTGGTGGGACTAGCGCGGACGAGCAGTACTTC.

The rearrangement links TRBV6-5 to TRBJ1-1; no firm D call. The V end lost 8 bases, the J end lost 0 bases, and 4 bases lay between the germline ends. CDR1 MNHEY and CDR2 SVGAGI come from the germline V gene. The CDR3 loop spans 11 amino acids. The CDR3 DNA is TGTGCCAGCTACGTGAACACTGAAGCTTTCTTT. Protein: CASYVNTEAFF.

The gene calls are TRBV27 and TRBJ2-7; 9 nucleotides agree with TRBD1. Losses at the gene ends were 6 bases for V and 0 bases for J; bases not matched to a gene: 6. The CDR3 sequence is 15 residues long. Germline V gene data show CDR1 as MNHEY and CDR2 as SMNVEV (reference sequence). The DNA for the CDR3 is TGTGCCAGCAGATGGCCGGGACAGGGCTCCTACGAGCAGTACTTC. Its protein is CASRWPGQGSYEQYF.

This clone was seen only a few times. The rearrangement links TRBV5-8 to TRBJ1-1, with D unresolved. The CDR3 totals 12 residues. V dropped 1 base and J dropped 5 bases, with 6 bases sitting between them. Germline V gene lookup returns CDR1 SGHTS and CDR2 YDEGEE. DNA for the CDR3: TGTGCCAGCAGCTTGTCTGTGACTGAAGCTTTCTTT. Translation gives CASSLSVTEAFF.

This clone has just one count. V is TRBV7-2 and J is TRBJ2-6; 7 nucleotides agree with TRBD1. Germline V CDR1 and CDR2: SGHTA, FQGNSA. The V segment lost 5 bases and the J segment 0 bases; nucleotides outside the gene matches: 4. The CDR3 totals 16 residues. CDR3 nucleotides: TGTGCCAGCAGCGCCTCAGGGGGCTCTGGGGCCAACGTCCTGACTTTC. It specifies CASSASGGSGANVLTF.

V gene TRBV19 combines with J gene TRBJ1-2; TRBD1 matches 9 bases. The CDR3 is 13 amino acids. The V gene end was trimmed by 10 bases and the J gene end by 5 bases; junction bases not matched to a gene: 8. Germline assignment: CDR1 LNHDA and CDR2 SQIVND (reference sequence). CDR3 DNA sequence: TGTGCCACCCTGGACAGGGGAGATTATGGCTACACCTTC. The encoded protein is CATLDRGDYGYTF. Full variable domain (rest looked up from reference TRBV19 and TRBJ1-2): DGGITQSPKYLFRKEGQNVTLSCEQNLNHDAMYWYRQDPGQGLRLIYYSQIVNDFQKGDIAEGYSVSREKKESFPLTVTSAQKNPTAFYLCATLDRGDYGYTFGSGTRLTVV.

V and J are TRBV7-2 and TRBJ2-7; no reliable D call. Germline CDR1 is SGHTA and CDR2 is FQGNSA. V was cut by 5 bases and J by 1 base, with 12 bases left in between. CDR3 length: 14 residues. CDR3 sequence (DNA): TGTGCCAGCAGCCTTCCTCCAGCTTCCTACGAGCAGTACTTC. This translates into CASSLPPASYEQYF.

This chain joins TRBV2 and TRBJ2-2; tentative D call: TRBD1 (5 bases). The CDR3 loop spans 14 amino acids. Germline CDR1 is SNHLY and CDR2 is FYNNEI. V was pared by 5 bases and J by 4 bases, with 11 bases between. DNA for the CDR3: TGTGCCAGCAGTCCCTGGGGCGGCACCGGGGAGCTGTTTTTT. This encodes CASSPWGGTGELFF.

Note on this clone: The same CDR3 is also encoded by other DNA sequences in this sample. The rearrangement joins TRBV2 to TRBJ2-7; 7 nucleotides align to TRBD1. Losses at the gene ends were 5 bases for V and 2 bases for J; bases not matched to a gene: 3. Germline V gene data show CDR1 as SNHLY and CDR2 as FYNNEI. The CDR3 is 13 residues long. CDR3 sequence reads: CASSRDRPYEQYF. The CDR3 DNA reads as TGTGCCAGCAGTCGGGACAGACCCTACGAGCAGTACTTC.

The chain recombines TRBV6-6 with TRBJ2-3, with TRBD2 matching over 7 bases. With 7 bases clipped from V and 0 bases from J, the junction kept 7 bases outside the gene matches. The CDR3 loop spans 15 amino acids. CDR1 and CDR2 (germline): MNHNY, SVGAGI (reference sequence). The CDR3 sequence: CASKPLAASTDTQYF. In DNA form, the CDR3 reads TGTGCCAGCAAGCCCCTAGCGGCTAGCACAGATACGCAGTATTTT.

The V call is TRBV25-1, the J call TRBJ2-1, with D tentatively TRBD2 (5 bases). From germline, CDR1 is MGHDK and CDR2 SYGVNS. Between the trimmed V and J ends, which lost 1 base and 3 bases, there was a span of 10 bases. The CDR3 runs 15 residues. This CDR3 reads CASSESSGLYNEQFF. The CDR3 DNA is TGTGCCAGCAGTGAATCAAGCGGACTCTACAATGAGCAGTTCTTC.

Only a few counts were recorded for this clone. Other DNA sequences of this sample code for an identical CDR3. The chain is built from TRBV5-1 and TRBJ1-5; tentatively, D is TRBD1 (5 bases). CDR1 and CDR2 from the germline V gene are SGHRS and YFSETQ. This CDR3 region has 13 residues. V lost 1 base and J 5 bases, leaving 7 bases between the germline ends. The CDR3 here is CASSLRGDQPQHF. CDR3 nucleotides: TGCGCCAGCAGCTTGAGGGGAGATCAGCCCCAGCATTTT.

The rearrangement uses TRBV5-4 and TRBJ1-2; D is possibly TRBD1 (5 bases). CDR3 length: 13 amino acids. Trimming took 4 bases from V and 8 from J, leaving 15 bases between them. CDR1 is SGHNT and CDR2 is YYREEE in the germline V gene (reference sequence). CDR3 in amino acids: CASSLPPGRGYTF. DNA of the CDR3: TGTGCCAGCAGCCTGCCCCCAGGGCGAGGCTACACCTTC.

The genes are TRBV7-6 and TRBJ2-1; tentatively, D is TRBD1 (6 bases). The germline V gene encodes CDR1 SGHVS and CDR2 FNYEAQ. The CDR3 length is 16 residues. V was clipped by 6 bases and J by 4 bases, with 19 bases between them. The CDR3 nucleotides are TGTGCCAGCAGATCGGCACCGGGACAAACGTACAATGAGCAGTTCTTC. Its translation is CASRSAPGQTYNEQFF.

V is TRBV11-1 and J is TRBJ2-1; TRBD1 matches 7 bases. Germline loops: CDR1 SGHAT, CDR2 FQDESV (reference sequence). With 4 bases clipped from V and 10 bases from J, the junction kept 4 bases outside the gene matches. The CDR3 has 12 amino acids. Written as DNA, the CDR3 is TGTGCCAGCAGCTACAGGGGTGGGGAGCAGTTCTTC. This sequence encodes CASSYRGGEQFF.

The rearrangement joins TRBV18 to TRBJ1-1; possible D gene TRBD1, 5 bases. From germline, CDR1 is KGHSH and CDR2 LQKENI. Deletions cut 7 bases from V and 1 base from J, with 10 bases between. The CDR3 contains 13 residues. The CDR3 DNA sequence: TGTGCCAGCTTCATCCAGGGGAACACTGAAGCTTTCTTT. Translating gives CASFIQGNTEAFF.

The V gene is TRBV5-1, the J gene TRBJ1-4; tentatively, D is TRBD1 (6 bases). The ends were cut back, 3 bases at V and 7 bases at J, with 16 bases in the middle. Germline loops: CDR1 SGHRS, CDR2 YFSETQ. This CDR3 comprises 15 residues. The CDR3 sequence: CASSSVGGRGEKLFF. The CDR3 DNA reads TGCGCCAGCAGCTCGGTCGGGGGGCGCGGTGAAAAACTGTTTTTT.

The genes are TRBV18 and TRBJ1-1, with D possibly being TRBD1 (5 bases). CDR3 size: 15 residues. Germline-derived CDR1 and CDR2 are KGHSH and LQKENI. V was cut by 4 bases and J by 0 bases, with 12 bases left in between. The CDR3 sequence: CASSQLTDMNTEAFF. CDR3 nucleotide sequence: TGTGCCAGCTCACAACTGACGGACATGAACACTGAAGCTTTCTTT.

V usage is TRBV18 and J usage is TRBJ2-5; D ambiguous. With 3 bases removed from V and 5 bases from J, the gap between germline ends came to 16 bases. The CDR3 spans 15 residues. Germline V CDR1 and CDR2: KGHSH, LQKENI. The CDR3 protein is CASSPRRDPRETQYF. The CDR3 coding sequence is TGTGCCAGCTCACCGAGAAGAGACCCACGGGAGACCCAGTACTTC.

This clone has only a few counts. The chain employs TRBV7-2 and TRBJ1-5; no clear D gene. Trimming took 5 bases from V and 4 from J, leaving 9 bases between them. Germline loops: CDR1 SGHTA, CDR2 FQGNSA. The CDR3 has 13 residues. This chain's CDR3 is CASSHERNQPQHF. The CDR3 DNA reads TGTGCCAGCAGCCACGAAAGAAATCAGCCCCAGCATTTT.

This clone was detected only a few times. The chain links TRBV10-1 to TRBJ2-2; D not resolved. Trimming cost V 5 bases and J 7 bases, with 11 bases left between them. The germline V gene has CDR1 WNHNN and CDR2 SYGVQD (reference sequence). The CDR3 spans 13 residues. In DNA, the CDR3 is TGCGCCAGCAGTCAAATGAAGGGCGGGGAGCTGTTTTTT. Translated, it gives CASSQMKGGELFF.

The DNA for the CDR3 is TGTGCCAGCAGCGTTACTAGCGAAGAGACCCAGTACTTC. Protein sequence: CASSVTSEETQYF. The chain has TRBV9 and TRBJ2-5; 7 bases are a match to TRBD2. Trimming took 2 bases from V and 3 from J; bases not matched to a gene: 1. The CDR3 covers 13 residues. CDR1 SGDLS and CDR2 YYNGEE come from the germline V gene.

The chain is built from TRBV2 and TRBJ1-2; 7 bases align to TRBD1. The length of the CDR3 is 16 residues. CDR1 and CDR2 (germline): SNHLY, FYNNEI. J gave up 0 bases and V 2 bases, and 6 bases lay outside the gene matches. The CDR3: CASSERDRPANYGYTF. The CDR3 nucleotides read TGTGCCAGCAGTGAAAGGGACAGACCAGCTAACTATGGCTACACCTTC.

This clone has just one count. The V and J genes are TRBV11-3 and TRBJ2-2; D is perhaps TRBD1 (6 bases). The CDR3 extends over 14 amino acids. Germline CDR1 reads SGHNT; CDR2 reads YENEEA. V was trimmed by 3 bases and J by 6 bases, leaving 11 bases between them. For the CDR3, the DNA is TGTGCCAGCAGCTTGGGGGCCTTAGCCGGGGAGCTGTTTTTT. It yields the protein CASSLGALAGELFF.

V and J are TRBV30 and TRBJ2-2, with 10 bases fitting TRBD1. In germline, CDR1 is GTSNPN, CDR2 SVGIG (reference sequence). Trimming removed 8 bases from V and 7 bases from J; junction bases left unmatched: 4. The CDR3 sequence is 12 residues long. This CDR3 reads CAGDRGSGELFF. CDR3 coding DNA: TGTGCCGGGGACAGGGGTAGCGGGGAGCTGTTTTTT.

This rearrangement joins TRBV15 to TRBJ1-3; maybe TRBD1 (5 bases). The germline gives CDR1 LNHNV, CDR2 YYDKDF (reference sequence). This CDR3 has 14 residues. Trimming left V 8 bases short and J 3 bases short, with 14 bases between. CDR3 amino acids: CATSRGTVGNTIYF. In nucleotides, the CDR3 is TGTGCCACCTCTCGTGGGACGGTTGGAAACACCATATATTTT. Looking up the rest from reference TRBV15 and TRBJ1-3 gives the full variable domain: DAMVIQNPRYQVTQFGKPVTLSCSQTLNHNVMYWYQQKSSQAPKLLFHYYDKDFNNEADTPDNFQSRRPNTSFCFLDIRSPGLGDTAMYLCATSRGTVGNTIYFGEGSWLTVV.